This T cell receptor beta chain was observed in a study of response to subunit inactivated influenza vaccine. The CDR3 runs to 11 residues. CDR1 and CDR2 from the germline V gene are DFQATT and SNEGSKA (reference sequence). V gave up 3 bases and J gave up 2 bases, with 5 bases separating them. TCRdb re-derived calls from the RT-PCR reads in MiXCR, one entry per CDR3 protein. This sample has hundreds of thousands of distinct CDR3 sequences; around 11% occur once, and the top ten carry approximately 9.9%. In addition, the sample was reused for a study of T cells expressing NK-cell markers. That work adds: The cDNA for TCR beta came from 5'RACE template switching with UMIs. From sorted CD3+CD56+NKG2C+, CD3+CD56+NKG2C- and CD3+CD56-NKG2C+ T cells came the TCR beta repertoires.

The chain is built from TRBV20-1 and TRBJ2-7; the D gene is possibly TRBD1 (5 bases). Sequenced here: PBMCs from blood, sampled on the day of vaccination. The sequence was obtained from a man aged 45-60 years who received an inactivated influenza vaccine. CDR3 loop: CSASRAYEQYF. The DNA of the CDR3 is TGCAGTGCTAGCAGGGCCTACGAGCAGTACTTC.